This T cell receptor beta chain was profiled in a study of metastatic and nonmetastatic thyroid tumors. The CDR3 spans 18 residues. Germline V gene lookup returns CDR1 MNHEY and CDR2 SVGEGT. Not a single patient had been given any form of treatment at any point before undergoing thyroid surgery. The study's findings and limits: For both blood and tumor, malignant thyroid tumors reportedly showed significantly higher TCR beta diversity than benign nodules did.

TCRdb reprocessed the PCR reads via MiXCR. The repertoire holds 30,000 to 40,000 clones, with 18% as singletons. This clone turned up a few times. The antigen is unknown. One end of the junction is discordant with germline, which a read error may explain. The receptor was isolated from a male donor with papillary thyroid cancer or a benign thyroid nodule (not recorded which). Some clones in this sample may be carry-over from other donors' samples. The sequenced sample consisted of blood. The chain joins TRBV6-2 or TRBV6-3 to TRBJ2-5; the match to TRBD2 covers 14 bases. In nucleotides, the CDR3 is TGTGCCAGCAGTCCGGGACTAGCGGGGGTTTGGACGCCTGAGACCCGGTACTTC. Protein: CASSPGLAGVWTPETRYF.